The entry that follows covers one T cell receptor (beta chain) sequence. This sample is drawn from a study of shared clonotypes between healthy human individuals. TCRdb's table, derived via immunoSEQ multiplex PCR, lists solely in-frame clones and lacks some. The sample has some 500,000 clones; roughly 85% are singletons. The receptor's source is a woman between 40 and 50 years old in good health. Some clones in this sample may be carry-over from other donors' samples. Sequencing was carried out using PBMCs.

Written as DNA, the CDR3 is TGTGCCAGCAGCCCCTCTCACACTGAAGCTTTCTTT. Protein sequence: CASSPSHTEAFF. The chain employs TRBV6-5 and TRBJ1-1; no definite D call. The CDR3 has 12 residues. Germline V gene lookup returns CDR1 MNHEY and CDR2 SVGAGI. Trimming shortened V by 6 bases and J by 3 bases, and 8 bases separated the two germline ends.